The entry below describes one T cell receptor (beta chain). Its cognate antigen is unknown. Profiling relied on immunoSEQ multiplex PCR, and the TCRdb table lists in-frame clones only, not all of them. The sample has 6,000 to 8,000 clones; less than 75% are singletons. The data belong to a study of radiation and T cells in renal cell carcinoma. Study observations and caveats: Irradiated tumors held more dominant CDR3 motifs than control tumors.

The ends were cut back, 1 base at V and 7 bases at J, with 13 bases in the middle. Germline loops: CDR1 LNHDA, CDR2 SQIVND (reference sequence). The CDR3 is 14 amino acids. Treatment described: treatment-naive control, cytoreductive nephrectomy. Control tumor donors were several females and approximately eleven males, median age approximately 60 years. This TCR came from a woman between 65 and 79 years old with renal cell carcinoma. This chain joins TRBV19 and TRBJ1-2; D is undetermined. Source: tumor tissue, taken from a patient whose treatment was nephrectomy without radiotherapy. The CDR3 sequence is CASSIGAGKVGYTF. The CDR3 bases are TGTGCCAGTAGTATAGGCGCCGGTAAGGTTGGCTACACCTTC.